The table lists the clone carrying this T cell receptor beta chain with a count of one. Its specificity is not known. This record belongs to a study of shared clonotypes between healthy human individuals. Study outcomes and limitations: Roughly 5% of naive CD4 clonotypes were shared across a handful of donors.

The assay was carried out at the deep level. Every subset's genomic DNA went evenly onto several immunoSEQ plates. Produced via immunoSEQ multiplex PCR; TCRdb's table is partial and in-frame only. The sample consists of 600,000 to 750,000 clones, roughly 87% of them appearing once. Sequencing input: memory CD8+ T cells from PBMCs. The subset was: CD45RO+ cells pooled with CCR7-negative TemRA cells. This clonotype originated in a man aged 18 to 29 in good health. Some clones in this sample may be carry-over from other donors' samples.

The CDR3 loop is CASSEEQPTGEGYEQYF. CDR3 sequence (DNA): TGTGCCAGCAGTGAAGAGCAGCCGACAGGGGAAGGGTACGAGCAGTACTTC. The chain has TRBV2 and TRBJ2-7, with 8 bases fitting TRBD1. V gave up 1 base and J gave up 4 bases; unmatched junction bases: 12. This CDR3 contains 17 residues. Germline CDR1 and CDR2: SNHLY and FYNNEI.